Each of the 5 T cell receptor beta chains below was sequenced from the same sample in a study of T cells in Graves' hyperthyroidism and ophthalmopathy. Amplified TCR beta CDR3 regions derived from RNA transcripts. A set of HTBI primers served as the primers for a first-round RT-PCR of the TCR CDR3. TCRdb called the multiplex PCR reads again in MiXCR, with one record for every CDR3 protein. The sample consists of 500,000 to 800,000 distinct CDR3 sequences, more than 12% of them appearing once. The source material was blood. The receptors here all came from a woman between 50 and 59 years old with Graves' ophthalmopathy.

This clonotype was observed at least ten times. The V gene is TRBV3-1, the J gene TRBJ1-5; D is unresolved. The CDR3 spans 15 residues. Per germline, CDR1 LGHDT and CDR2 YNNKEL (reference sequence). Trimming left V 0 bases short and J 8 bases short, with 14 bases between. The CDR3 loop is CASSQEPAPVEPQHF. CDR3 in DNA: TGTGCCAGCAGCCAAGAGCCGGCCCCGGTTGAGCCCCAGCATTTT.

The genes are TRBV10-3 and TRBJ2-7; tentative D call: TRBD2 (6 bases). V was pared by 4 bases and J by 5 bases, with 18 bases between. Germline loops: CDR1 ENHRY, CDR2 SYGVKD. This CDR3 region has 15 residues. In DNA form, the CDR3 reads TGTGCCATCAGTGCCGGGAGCGCCTTCCTCCACGAGCAGTACTTC. Translating gives CAISAGSAFLHEQYF.

This clonotype was counted only a few times. The chain employs TRBV10-3 and TRBJ2-2, with D possibly being TRBD2 (5 bases). The germline V gene has CDR1 ENHRY and CDR2 SYGVKD. This CDR3 contains 15 residues. Trimming took 0 bases from V and 4 from J, leaving 9 bases between them. CDR3 in amino acids: CAISESGLSTGELFF. CDR3 nucleotide sequence: TGTGCCATCAGTGAGTCTGGACTTTCCACCGGGGAGCTGTTTTTT.

This clonotype has ten or more counts. The J gene is TRBJ1-2, the V gene TRBV6-1; unclear D gene. The CDR3 is 13 residues long. The V and J ends lost 5 bases and 4 bases respectively, with 11 bases between them. CDR1 is MNHNS and CDR2 is SASEGT in the germline V gene. In DNA, the CDR3 is TGTGCCAGCAGTCCCGGGCCGATCTATGGCTACACCTTC. It yields the protein CASSPGPIYGYTF.

This clonotype was seen many times. CDR3 sequence: CASSLAFVQTEAFF. Here the CDR3 DNA reads TGTGCCAGCAGCTTAGCGTTCGTACAGACTGAAGCTTTCTTT. This chain links TRBV7-8 with TRBJ1-1, with no clear D. There are 14 residues in the CDR3. Germline-derived CDR1 and CDR2 are SGHVS and FQNEAQ. The V end was cut by 0 bases, the J end by 5 bases, with 10 bases between.